A single sample gave rise to the 14 T cell receptor beta chains below, sequenced in a study of blood T cell repertoires in COVID-19. Sequenced by immunoSEQ multiplex PCR; TCRdb stores in-frame clones only, minus some. The table shows roughly 190,000 clones, with around 82% occurring only once. The sequenced sample was peripheral blood. The receptors here all came from a human donor with acute or convalescent COVID-19. The donor label of this sample is uncertain.

The V call is TRBV19, the J call TRBJ2-2, with D maybe TRBD1 (6 bases). CDR3 length: 13 amino acids. The V gene's germline CDR1 is LNHDA and CDR2 SQIVND (reference sequence). V was pared by 8 bases and J by 7 bases, with 14 bases between. CDR3: CASRTGRFGELFF. In nucleotides, the CDR3 is TGTGCCAGTCGTACAGGGCGCTTCGGGGAGCTGTTTTTT.

This chain connects TRBV10-1 to TRBJ1-5, with D unresolved. The CDR3 extends over 12 amino acids. V lost 3 bases, J lost 7 bases, and 7 bases lay in between. The germline gives CDR1 WNHNN, CDR2 SYGVQD (reference sequence). CDR3 coding DNA: TGCGCCAGCAGTGACAGCGTCCAGCCCCAGCATTTT. Translation: CASSDSVQPQHF.

The gene calls are TRBV10-3 and TRBJ2-2; possible D gene TRBD2, 5 bases. V gave up 11 bases and J gave up 1 base, with 17 bases separating them. The CDR3 totals 15 residues. Germline V gene data show CDR1 as ENHRY and CDR2 as SYGVKD. Written as DNA, the CDR3 is TGTGCCGTCCGGGTTAGCGCGGGGAACACCGGGGAGCTGTTTTTT. Amino acids: CAVRVSAGNTGELFF.

The chain employs TRBV30 and TRBJ1-4, with 8 bases aligning to TRBD1. Germline trimming cut 3 bases from V and 3 bases from J; bases unmatched to any gene: 3. The CDR3 has 14 residues. Germline V gene lookup returns CDR1 GTSNPN and CDR2 SVGIG (reference sequence). The CDR3 region is CAWSRGRSNEKLFF. The CDR3 nucleotides read TGTGCCTGGAGCAGGGGGCGATCTAATGAAAAACTGTTTTTT.

The chain combines TRBV2 with TRBJ1-5; the match to TRBD1 covers 9 bases. Germline V CDR1 and CDR2: SNHLY, FYNNEI. The CDR3 loop spans 15 amino acids. The V gene end was trimmed by 4 bases and the J gene end by 4 bases; junction bases not matched to a gene: 5. CDR3 sequence: CASSGTGGANQPQHF. CDR3 nucleotides: TGTGCCAGCAGTGGTACAGGGGGCGCGAATCAGCCCCAGCATTTT.

The rearrangement links TRBV20-1 to TRBJ2-1, with D possibly TRBD2 on 5 matching bases. Germline assignment: CDR1 DFQATT and CDR2 SNEGSKA (reference sequence). V lost 3 bases to trimming and J lost 4 bases, with 16 bases between them. The CDR3 is 15 amino acids. DNA of the CDR3: TGCAGTGCTAGTCTCCCGGGGTCAACATACAATGAGCAGTTCTTC. Its protein is CSASLPGSTYNEQFF.

There are a few counts of this clone. This rearrangement joins TRBV29-1 to TRBJ1-1; D is perhaps TRBD1 (5 bases). Germline CDR1 reads SQVTM; CDR2 reads ANQGSEA. V was pared by 4 bases and J by 3 bases, with 12 bases between. This CDR3 has 13 amino acids. The CDR3 coding sequence is TGCAGCGTTGCAGGGAGGGAGGACACTGAAGCTTTCTTT. Residues: CSVAGREDTEAFF. Full variable domain (rest looked up from reference TRBV29-1 and TRBJ1-1): SAVISQKPSRDICQRGTSLTIQCQVDSQVTMMFWYRQQPGQSLTLIATANQGSEATYESGFVIDKFPISRPNLTFSTLTVSNMSPEDSSIYLCSVAGREDTEAFFGQGTRLTVV.

V and J are TRBV9 and TRBJ1-6, with TRBD1 identical over 9 bases. Germline CDR1 and CDR2: SGDLS and YYNGEE. With 4 bases clipped from V and 10 bases from J, the junction kept 6 bases outside the gene matches. The CDR3 is 14 amino acids. CDR3 region: CASSIGTGTSPLHF. As DNA, the CDR3 is TGTGCCAGCAGCATCGGGACAGGGACCTCACCCCTCCACTTT. Complete variable domain (other parts from reference TRBV9 and TRBJ1-6): DSGVTQTPKHLITATGQRVTLRCSPRSGDLSVYWYQQSLDQGLQFLIQYYNGEERAKGNILERFSAQQFPDLHSELNLSSLELGDSALYFCASSIGTGTSPLHFGNGTRLTVT.

This clone was detected once. The chain recombines TRBV5-5 with TRBJ2-7; 8 bases match TRBD1. This CDR3 contains 15 residues. CDR1 and CDR2 (germline): SGHKS, YYEKEE (reference sequence). The J segment lost 6 bases and the V segment lost 4 bases, leaving 12 bases of the junction unmatched. CDR3 region: CASSPRLDRASEQYF. CDR3 in DNA: TGTGCCAGCAGCCCGCGTTTGGACAGGGCCTCCGAGCAGTACTTC.

The chain joins TRBV2 to TRBJ1-6, with D hard to call. CDR1 is SNHLY, CDR2 FYNNEI, per germline. The CDR3 is 14 residues long. Trimming left V 4 bases short and J 7 bases short, with 11 bases between. The CDR3 DNA reads as TGTGCCAGCAGTGCCCAGAGGCAAAATTCACCCCTCCACTTT. Protein: CASSAQRQNSPLHF. The full variable domain, rest sourced from reference TRBV2 and TRBJ1-6, is EPEVTQTPSHQVTQMGQEVILRCVPISNHLYFYWYRQILGQKVEFLVSFYNNEISEKSEIFDDQFSVERPDGSNFTLKIRSTKLEDSAMYFCASSAQRQNSPLHFGNGTRLTVT.

In nucleotides, the CDR3 is TGCGCCAGCAGCCCCCGCGGACAGGGCAGCTATGGCTACACCTTC. Translated: CASSPRGQGSYGYTF. The chain recombines TRBV5-1 with TRBJ1-2; TRBD1 matches 8 bases. The V and J ends lost 4 bases and 4 bases, in that order; junction bases with no gene match: 9. Germline V CDR1 and CDR2: SGHRS, YFSETQ. The CDR3 sequence is 15 residues long.

The chain couples TRBV10-2 to TRBJ1-5; D is possibly TRBD1 (5 bases). This CDR3 region has 13 residues. Trimming took off 2 bases at V and 9 bases at J, with 11 bases between the two ends. Germline CDR1 is WSHSY and CDR2 is SAAADI. The CDR3 region has the DNA TGCGCCAGCAGTGAGATAGGGGAAAGGCCCCAGCATTTT. This codes for CASSEIGERPQHF.

This clone was counted between two and nine times. The chain employs TRBV27 and TRBJ1-1, with a tentative D call TRBD1 (6 bases). This CDR3 spans 16 amino acids. The germline V gene encodes CDR1 MNHEY and CDR2 SMNVEV (reference sequence). Between the trimmed V and J ends, which lost 2 bases and 4 bases, there was a span of 17 bases. CDR3 residues: CASSLSPRGGGTEAFF. DNA of the CDR3: TGTGCCAGCAGTTTAAGCCCCCGGGGAGGGGGCACTGAAGCTTTCTTT.

CDR3 nucleotides: TGTGCCAGCAGTGAACGGGGAGCCAAAAACATTCAGTACTTC. Protein sequence: CASSERGAKNIQYF. The V call is TRBV6-1, the J call TRBJ2-4, with a possible D match to TRBD2 (5 bases). This CDR3 region has 14 residues. Germline V gives CDR1 MNHNS, CDR2 SASEGT. The germline V and J ends were trimmed by 2 bases and 0 bases, with 5 bases remaining between them.